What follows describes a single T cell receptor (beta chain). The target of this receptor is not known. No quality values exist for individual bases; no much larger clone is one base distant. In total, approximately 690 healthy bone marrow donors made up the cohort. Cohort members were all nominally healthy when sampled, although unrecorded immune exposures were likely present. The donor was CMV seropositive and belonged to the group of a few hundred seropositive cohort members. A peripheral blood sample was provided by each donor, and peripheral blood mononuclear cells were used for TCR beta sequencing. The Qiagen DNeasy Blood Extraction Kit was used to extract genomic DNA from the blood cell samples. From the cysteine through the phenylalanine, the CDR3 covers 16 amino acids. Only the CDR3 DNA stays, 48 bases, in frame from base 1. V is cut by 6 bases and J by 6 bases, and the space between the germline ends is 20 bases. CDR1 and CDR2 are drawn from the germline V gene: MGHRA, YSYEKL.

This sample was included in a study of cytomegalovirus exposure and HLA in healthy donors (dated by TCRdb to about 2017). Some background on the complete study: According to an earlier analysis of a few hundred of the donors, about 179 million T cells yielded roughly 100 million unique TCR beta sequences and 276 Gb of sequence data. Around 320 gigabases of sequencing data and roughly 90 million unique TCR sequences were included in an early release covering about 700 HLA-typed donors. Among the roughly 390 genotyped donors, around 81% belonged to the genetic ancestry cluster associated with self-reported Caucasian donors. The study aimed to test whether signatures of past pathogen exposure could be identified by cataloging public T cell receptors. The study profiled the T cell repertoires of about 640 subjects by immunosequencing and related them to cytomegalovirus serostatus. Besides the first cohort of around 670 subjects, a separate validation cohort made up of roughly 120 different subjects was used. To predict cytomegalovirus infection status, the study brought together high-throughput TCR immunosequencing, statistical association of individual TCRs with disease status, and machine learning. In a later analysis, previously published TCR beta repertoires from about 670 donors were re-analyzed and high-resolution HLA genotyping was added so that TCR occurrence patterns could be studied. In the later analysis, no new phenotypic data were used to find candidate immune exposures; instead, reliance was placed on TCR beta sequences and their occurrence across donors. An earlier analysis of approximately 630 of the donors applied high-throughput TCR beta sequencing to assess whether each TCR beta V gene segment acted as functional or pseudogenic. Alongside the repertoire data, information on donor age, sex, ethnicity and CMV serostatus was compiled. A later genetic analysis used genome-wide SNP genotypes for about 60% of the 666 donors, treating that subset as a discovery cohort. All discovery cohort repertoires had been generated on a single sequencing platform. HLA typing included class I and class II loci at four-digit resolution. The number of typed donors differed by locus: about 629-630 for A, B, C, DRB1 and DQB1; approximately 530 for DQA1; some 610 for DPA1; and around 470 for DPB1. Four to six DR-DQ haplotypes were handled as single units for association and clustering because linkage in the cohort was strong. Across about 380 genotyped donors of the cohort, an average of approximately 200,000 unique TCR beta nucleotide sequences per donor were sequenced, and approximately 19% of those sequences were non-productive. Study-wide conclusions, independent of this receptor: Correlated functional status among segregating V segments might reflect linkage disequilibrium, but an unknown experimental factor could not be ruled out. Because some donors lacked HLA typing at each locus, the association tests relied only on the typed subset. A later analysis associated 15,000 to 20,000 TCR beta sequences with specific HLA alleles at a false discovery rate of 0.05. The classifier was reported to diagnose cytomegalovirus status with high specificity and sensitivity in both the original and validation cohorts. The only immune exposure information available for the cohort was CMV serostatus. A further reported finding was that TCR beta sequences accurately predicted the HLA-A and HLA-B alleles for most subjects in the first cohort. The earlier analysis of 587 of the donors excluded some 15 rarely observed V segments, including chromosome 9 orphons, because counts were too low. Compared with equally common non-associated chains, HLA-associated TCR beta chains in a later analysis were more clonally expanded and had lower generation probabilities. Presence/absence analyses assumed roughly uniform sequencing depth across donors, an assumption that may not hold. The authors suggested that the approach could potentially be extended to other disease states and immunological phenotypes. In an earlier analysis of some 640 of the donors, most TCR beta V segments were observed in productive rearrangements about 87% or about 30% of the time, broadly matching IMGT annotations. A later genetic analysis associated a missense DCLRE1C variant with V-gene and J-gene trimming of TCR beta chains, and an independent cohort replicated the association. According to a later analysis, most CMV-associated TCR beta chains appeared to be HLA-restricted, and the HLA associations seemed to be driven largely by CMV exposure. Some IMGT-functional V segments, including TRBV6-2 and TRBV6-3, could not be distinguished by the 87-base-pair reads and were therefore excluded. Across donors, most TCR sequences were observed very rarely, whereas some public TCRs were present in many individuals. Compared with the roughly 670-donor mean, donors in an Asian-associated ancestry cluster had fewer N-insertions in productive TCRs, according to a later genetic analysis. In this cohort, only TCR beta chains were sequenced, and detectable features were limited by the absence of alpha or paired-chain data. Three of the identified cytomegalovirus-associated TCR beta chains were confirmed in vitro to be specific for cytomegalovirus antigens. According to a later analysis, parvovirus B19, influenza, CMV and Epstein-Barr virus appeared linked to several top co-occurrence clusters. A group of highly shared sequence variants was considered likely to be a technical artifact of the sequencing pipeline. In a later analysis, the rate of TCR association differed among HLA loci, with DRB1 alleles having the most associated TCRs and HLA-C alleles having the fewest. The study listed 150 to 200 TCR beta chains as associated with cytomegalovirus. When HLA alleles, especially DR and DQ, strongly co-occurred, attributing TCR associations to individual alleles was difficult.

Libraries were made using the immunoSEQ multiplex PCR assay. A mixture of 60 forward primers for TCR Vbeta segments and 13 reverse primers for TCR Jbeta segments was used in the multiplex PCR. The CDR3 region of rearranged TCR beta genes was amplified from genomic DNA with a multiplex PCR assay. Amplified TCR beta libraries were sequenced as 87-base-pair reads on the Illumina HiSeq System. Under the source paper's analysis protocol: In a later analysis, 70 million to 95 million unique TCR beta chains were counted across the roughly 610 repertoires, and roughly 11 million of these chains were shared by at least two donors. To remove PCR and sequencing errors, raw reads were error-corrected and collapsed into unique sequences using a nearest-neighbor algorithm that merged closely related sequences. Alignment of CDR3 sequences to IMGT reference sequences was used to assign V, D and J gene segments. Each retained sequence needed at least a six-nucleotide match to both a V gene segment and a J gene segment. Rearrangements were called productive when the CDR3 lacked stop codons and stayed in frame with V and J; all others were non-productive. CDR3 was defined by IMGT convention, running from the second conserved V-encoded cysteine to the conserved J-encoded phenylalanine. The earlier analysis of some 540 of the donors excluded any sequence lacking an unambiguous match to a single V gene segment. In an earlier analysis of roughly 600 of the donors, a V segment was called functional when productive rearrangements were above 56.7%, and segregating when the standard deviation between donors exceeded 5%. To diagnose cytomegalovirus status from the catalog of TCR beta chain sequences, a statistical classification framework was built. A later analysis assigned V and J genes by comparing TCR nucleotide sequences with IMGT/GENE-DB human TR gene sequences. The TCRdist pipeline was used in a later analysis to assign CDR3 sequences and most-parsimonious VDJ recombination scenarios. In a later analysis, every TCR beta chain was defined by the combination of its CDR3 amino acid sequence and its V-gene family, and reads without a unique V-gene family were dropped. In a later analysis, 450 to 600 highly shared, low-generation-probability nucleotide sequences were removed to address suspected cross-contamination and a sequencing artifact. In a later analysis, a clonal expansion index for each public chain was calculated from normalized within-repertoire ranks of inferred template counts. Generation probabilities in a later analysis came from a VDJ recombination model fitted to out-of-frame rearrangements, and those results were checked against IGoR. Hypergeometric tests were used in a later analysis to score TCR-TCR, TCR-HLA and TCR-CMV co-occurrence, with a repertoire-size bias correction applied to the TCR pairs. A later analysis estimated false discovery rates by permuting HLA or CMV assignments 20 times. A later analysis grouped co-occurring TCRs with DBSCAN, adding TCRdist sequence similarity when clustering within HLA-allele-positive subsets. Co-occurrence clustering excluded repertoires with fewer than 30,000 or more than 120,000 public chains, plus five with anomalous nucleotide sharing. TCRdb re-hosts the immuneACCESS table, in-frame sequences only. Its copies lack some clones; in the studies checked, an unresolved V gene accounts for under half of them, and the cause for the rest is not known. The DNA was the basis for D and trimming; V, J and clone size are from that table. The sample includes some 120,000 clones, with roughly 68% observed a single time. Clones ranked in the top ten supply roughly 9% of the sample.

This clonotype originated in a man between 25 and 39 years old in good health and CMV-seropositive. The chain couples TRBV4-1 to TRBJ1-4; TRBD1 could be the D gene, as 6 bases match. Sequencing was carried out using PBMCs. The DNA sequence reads TGCGCCAGCAGGCTTCGCCCAGGGGATGCATATGAAAAACTGTTTTTT. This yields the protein CASRLRPGDAYEKLFF.